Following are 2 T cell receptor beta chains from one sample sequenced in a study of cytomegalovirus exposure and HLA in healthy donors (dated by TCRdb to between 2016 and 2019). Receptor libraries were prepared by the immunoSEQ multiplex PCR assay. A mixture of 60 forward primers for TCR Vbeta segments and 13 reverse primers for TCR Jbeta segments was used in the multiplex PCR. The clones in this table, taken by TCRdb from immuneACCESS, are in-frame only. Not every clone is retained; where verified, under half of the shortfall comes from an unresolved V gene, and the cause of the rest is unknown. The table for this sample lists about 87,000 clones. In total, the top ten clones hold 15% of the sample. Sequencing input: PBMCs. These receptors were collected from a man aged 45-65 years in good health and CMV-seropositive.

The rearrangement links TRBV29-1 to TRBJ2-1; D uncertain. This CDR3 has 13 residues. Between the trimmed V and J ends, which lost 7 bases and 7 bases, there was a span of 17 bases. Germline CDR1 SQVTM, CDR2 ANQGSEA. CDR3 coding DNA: TGCAGCGCCCCCCTATTGGAGATGAATGAGCAGTTCTTC. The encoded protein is CSAPLLEMNEQFF.

In DNA, the CDR3 is TGTGCCTGGATGGGACAGGGGAACTACGAGCAGTACTTC. This sequence encodes CAWMGQGNYEQYF. The chain uses TRBV30 and TRBJ2-7; 10 bases are shared with TRBD1. This CDR3 contains 13 residues. Germline V gives CDR1 GTSNPN, CDR2 SVGIG (reference sequence). After removal of 4 bases from V and 3 bases from J, the junction contained 3 bases not matched to a gene.